This T cell receptor (beta chain) comes out of a study of cytomegalovirus exposure and HLA in healthy donors. Vbeta (60) and Jbeta (13) primers were used in the PCR. Methods used by the authors: Later reanalysis found 70 million to 95 million unique TCR beta chains, about 11 million of them shared. The data were produced by immunoSEQ multiplex PCR, yet TCRdb's version contains in-frame clones alone and is incomplete. V and J calls and clone size follow that table, whereas D and trimming were derived from the DNA. The sample has 150,000 to 200,000 clones, 80% to 90% seen once. Germline lookup yields CDR1 LNHNV and CDR2 YYDKDF (reference sequence). The CDR3 consists of 15 residues. Trimming removed 0 bases at V and 6 bases at J, with 12 bases between. Worth noting for this clone: Its antigen is unknown.

Findings and caveats of the study: An apparent linkage of common viral pathogens to several of the most significant clusters emerged in a later analysis. Reportedly, TCR beta sequences accurately predicted HLA-A and HLA-B alleles in most subjects. Reportedly, a later analysis found an Asian-associated ancestry cluster had fewer N-insertions than the roughly 700-donor mean.

What was sequenced was PBMCs. The receptor comes from a man younger than 35 in good health and CMV-seropositive. This chain links TRBV15 with TRBJ1-5, with D perhaps matching TRBD1 (5 bases). In DNA form, the CDR3 reads TGTGCCACCAGCAGAGACACCCACCAGGGTCAGCCCCAGCATTTT. It translates to CATSRDTHQGQPQHF.